One sample yielded the 15 T cell receptor beta chains listed below, sequenced in a study of immune evolution from preneoplasia to lung adenocarcinoma. Some clones are missing from TCRdb's copy, which holds only in-frame ones; the method was immunoSEQ multiplex PCR. The data show about 6,300 clones, with over 65% seen just once and 7.7% held by the top ten. Source material: FFPE minimally invasive lung adenocarcinoma tissue. These receptors were taken from a person in their sixties or seventies with lung adenocarcinoma.

V is TRBV25-1 and J is TRBJ1-1, with D uncertain. The germline V gene encodes CDR1 MGHDK and CDR2 SYGVNS. V was shortened by 8 bases and J by 5 bases, with 15 bases between the two germline ends. The CDR3 is 13 amino acids. CDR3 region: CASGGRVGTEAFF. CDR3 bases: TGTGCCAGCGGTGGTAGGGTGGGAACTGAAGCTTTCTTT.

The chain recombines TRBV5-1 with TRBJ1-5; 7 bases line up with TRBD1. The germline V gene has CDR1 SGHRS and CDR2 YFSETQ. V lost 4 bases to trimming and J lost 7 bases; unmatched junction nucleotides: 11. The CDR3 is 15 amino acids. CDR3 DNA sequence: TGCGCCAGCAGCGGGAAGGAGGGGGCTCGCCAGCCCCAGCATTTT. Translated: CASSGKEGARQPQHF.

The V call is TRBV5-6, the J call TRBJ2-7; D gene uncertain. The CDR3 has 11 residues. Germline CDR1 reads SGHDT; CDR2 reads YYEEEE. V dropped 3 bases and J dropped 2 bases, with 3 bases sitting between them. DNA of the CDR3: TGTGCCAGCAGCTCTACCTACGAGCAGTACTTC. Translated: CASSSTYEQYF.

The rearrangement uses TRBV7-8 and TRBJ2-7; no firm D call. This CDR3 is built from 13 residues. V was clipped by 3 bases and J by 2 bases, with 8 bases between them. CDR1 SGHVS and CDR2 FQNEAQ come from the germline V gene. The CDR3 loop reads CASSFGQTYEQYF. The CDR3 DNA follows: TGTGCCAGCAGCTTCGGCCAGACCTACGAGCAGTACTTC.

V and J are TRBV5-1 and TRBJ2-2; D is unresolved. Germline V gene lookup returns CDR1 SGHRS and CDR2 YFSETQ. Deletions cut 4 bases from V and 7 bases from J, with 17 bases between. The CDR3 has 15 residues. The CDR3 DNA follows: TGCGCCAGCAGCCCGGCCCCAGGTTCGGGCGGGGAGCTGTTTTTT. As protein: CASSPAPGSGGELFF.

The chain joins TRBV27 to TRBJ2-3, with D perhaps matching TRBD1 (5 bases). Trimming took 10 bases from V and 0 from J, leaving 11 bases between them. The CDR3 consists of 13 residues. CDR1 is MNHEY and CDR2 is SMNVEV in the germline V gene (reference sequence). CDR3 region: CATRTTSTDTQYF. In nucleotides, the CDR3 is TGTGCCACCAGGACAACTAGCACAGATACGCAGTATTTT.

This sequence joins TRBV6-5 and TRBJ2-2, with a weak D call TRBD1 (6 bases). V gave up 5 bases and J gave up 16 bases, with 20 bases separating them. The germline V gene encodes CDR1 MNHEY and CDR2 SVGAGI. The CDR3 contains 13 residues. Here the CDR3 DNA reads TGTGCCAGCAGTGTTCAAGGGGACACGGTTAAGTTTTTT. Translation gives CASSVQGDTVKFF.

This clone was observed once. The chain couples TRBV30 to TRBJ1-1; a possible D gene is TRBD1 (6 bases). Germline V lookup: CDR1 GTSNPN, CDR2 SVGIG (reference sequence). V was shortened by 5 bases and J by 1 base, with 11 bases between the two germline ends. The CDR3 has 13 amino acids. CDR3 amino acids: CAWEGGENTEAFF. The DNA of the CDR3 is TGTGCCTGGGAGGGGGGGGAGAACACTGAAGCTTTCTTT.

The V call is TRBV5-5, the J call TRBJ1-5; D unresolved. V was trimmed by 4 bases and J by 1 base, leaving 9 bases between them. The CDR3 sequence is 14 residues long. Germline assignment: CDR1 SGHKS and CDR2 YYEKEE (reference sequence). CDR3 nucleotides: TGTGCCAGCAGCACGGGGAGCAGCAATCAGCCCCAGCATTTT. Translated, it gives CASSTGSSNQPQHF.

The gene calls are TRBV6-1 and TRBJ2-7, with D hard to call. The CDR3 length is 13 residues. Between the trimmed V and J ends, which lost 3 bases and 6 bases, there was a span of 12 bases. Germline V gene lookup returns CDR1 MNHNS and CDR2 SASEGT. The CDR3 DNA reads TGTGCCAGCAGTGACAATCGTGGGGTCGAGCAGTACTTC. Its translation: CASSDNRGVEQYF.

The gene calls are TRBV7-8 and TRBJ2-7; 7 bases match TRBD2. The CDR3 is 16 amino acids. Germline CDR1 is SGHVS and CDR2 is FQNEAQ. Trimming cost V 1 base and J 0 bases; bases outside gene matches: 6. Here the CDR3 reads CASSLVLAQSSYEQYF. Here the CDR3 DNA reads TGTGCCAGCAGCTTAGTACTAGCGCAGAGCTCCTACGAGCAGTACTTC. The whole variable domain, filled in from reference TRBV7-8 and TRBJ2-7, reads GAGVSQSPRYKVAKRGQDVALRCDPISGHVSLFWYQQALGQGPEFLTYFQNEAQLDKSGLPSDRFFAERPEGSVSTLKIQRTQQEDSAVYLCASSLVLAQSSYEQYFGPGTRLTVT.

This clone has a single count. The gene calls are TRBV30 and TRBJ1-2, with 11 bases that match TRBD1. In germline, CDR1 is GTSNPN, CDR2 SVGIG (reference sequence). With 8 bases clipped from V and 2 bases from J, the junction kept 7 bases outside the gene matches. This CDR3 has 14 amino acids. The CDR3 DNA follows: TGTGCCATAGCGGGGACAGGGGGGAACTATGGCTACACCTTC. Residues: CAIAGTGGNYGYTF.

The chain employs TRBV7-9 and TRBJ2-1; 7 nucleotides line up with TRBD2. This CDR3 is built from 15 residues. Germline lookup yields CDR1 SEHNR and CDR2 FQNEAQ (reference sequence). With 7 bases clipped from V and 1 base from J, the junction kept 7 bases outside the gene matches. The CDR3 is CASTVLGGSYNEQFF. CDR3 DNA: TGTGCCAGCACCGTATTGGGGGGGTCCTACAATGAGCAGTTCTTC.

This clone occurred a few times. This CDR3 reads CASSLFSGLWETQYF. The CDR3 region has the DNA TGTGCCAGCAGCTTATTTTCAGGGCTTTGGGAGACCCAGTACTTC. The chain is built from TRBV11-2 and TRBJ2-5; a weak D match, TRBD1 (5 bases). The CDR3 is made up of 15 amino acids. Germline values: CDR1 SGHAT, CDR2 FQNNGV. V shed 2 bases and J shed 5 bases, with 15 bases lying between them.

This chain uses TRBV4-1 with TRBJ2-1; D not certain. The germline V gene encodes CDR1 MGHRA and CDR2 YSYEKL. V lost 1 base to trimming and J lost 7 bases, with 17 bases between them. The CDR3 loop spans 16 amino acids. DNA of the CDR3: TGCGCCAGCAGCCAAGTGTCGATAGGGCTTAGGAATGAGCAGTTCTTC. It yields the protein CASSQVSIGLRNEQFF.